The 19 T cell receptor beta chains given below trace back to one sample, sequenced in a study of STAT5B mutations in CD4+ large granular lymphocyte leukemia. Sequencing was performed with immunoSEQ multiplex PCR; in TCRdb, only in-frame clones are kept and a portion is missing. The repertoire holds about 38,000 clones, with 75% to 85% as singletons. Sequencing was done on a sample of CD4+ T cells from blood buffy coats. All receptors derive from a human donor in good health.

This chain links TRBV7-9 with TRBJ1-2, with D possibly matching TRBD1 (5 bases). The length of the CDR3 is 16 residues. Germline V CDR1 and CDR2: SEHNR, FQNEAQ (reference sequence). V lost 1 base and J lost 8, with 20 bases in between. For the CDR3, the DNA is TGTGCCAGCAGCTTAGATCTAGCGGGACCAAAGAAGGGCTACACCTTC. This encodes CASSLDLAGPKKGYTF.

J is TRBJ2-1 and V is TRBV5-1; 8 nucleotides agree with TRBD1. This CDR3 has 15 residues. Germline values: CDR1 SGHRS, CDR2 YFSETQ. V was clipped by 3 bases and J by 0 bases; unmatched bases: 2. The DNA of the CDR3 is TGCGCCAGCAGCTCTACAGGGGGCTCCTACAATGAGCAGTTCTTC. This codes for CASSSTGGSYNEQFF.

The chain combines TRBV6-1 with TRBJ1-5, with D hard to call. This CDR3 contains 16 residues. Per the germline V gene, CDR1 is MNHNS and CDR2 is SASEGT. Trimming stripped 2 bases from V and 2 bases from J, with 13 bases between. CDR3 nucleotide sequence: TGTGCCAGCAGTGAAATATTTGGGTGGGGCAATCAGCCCCAGCATTTT. As protein: CASSEIFGWGNQPQHF.

The chain recombines TRBV28 with TRBJ2-5; D tentatively reads TRBD1 or TRBD2 (5 bases each). The germline V gene has CDR1 MDHEN and CDR2 SYDVKM. The CDR3 runs to 14 residues. The V end was cut by 5 bases, the J end by 5 bases, with 15 bases between. The chain's CDR3 is CASSPEGRQETQYF. DNA for the CDR3: TGTGCCAGCAGTCCCGAGGGGAGACAGGAGACCCAGTACTTC.

The rearrangement links TRBV6-1 to TRBJ2-3; D perhaps matches TRBD1 (5 bases). The CDR3 consists of 15 residues. The germline V and J ends were trimmed by 3 bases and 1 base, with 11 bases remaining between them. Germline CDR1 is MNHNS and CDR2 is SASEGT. CDR3 nucleotides: TGTGCCAGCAGTGATGGCAGGGTCGGCACAGATACGCAGTATTTT. This sequence encodes CASSDGRVGTDTQYF.

This clone was seen only a few times. The rearrangement links TRBV6-5 to TRBJ1-1; TRBD1 might be the D (5 bases). V lost 6 bases to trimming and J lost 3 bases, with 11 bases between them. The germline V gene encodes CDR1 MNHEY and CDR2 SVGAGI. This CDR3 region has 13 residues. The CDR3 spells CASSRRAYTEAFF. CDR3 in DNA: TGTGCCAGCAGCCGCAGGGCTTACACTGAAGCTTTCTTT.

The chain couples TRBV19 to TRBJ1-3, with D unresolved. Trimming cost V 6 bases and J 4 bases, with 13 bases left between them. This CDR3 region has 14 residues. Looked up from germline, CDR1 is LNHDA and CDR2 is SQIVND (reference sequence). The DNA of the CDR3 is TGTGCCAGTAGCCGGAGGGCAGGAGGAAACACCATATATTTT. Residues: CASSRRAGGNTIYF. The complete variable domain, with remaining parts taken from reference TRBV19 and TRBJ1-3, reads DGGITQSPKYLFRKEGQNVTLSCEQNLNHDAMYWYRQDPGQGLRLIYYSQIVNDFQKGDIAEGYSVSREKKESFPLTVTSAQKNPTAFYLCASSRRAGGNTIYFGEGSWLTVV.

This chain's CDR3 is CASSPLRGASQETQYF. Written as DNA, the CDR3 is TGTGCCAGCAGCCCCTTAAGGGGGGCCTCCCAAGAGACCCAGTACTTC. The gene calls are TRBV7-6 and TRBJ2-5; perhaps D is TRBD1 or TRBD2 (6 bases each). Trimming removed 5 bases at V and 1 base at J, with 17 bases between. Germline CDR1 reads SGHVS; CDR2 reads FNYEAQ. The CDR3 loop spans 16 amino acids.

CDR3 amino acids: CASSIRLAGFSSYEQYF. DNA of the CDR3: TGTGCCAGCAGCATCCGACTAGCGGGGTTCAGCTCCTACGAGCAGTACTTC. The chain employs TRBV7-9 and TRBJ2-7, with 11 bases that match TRBD2. In germline, CDR1 is SEHNR, CDR2 FQNEAQ (reference sequence). The V gene end was trimmed by 5 bases and the J gene end by 0 bases; junction bases not matched to a gene: 9. The CDR3 is made up of 17 amino acids.

This chain links TRBV7-9 with TRBJ2-7; 15 positions match TRBD2. From germline, CDR1 is SEHNR and CDR2 FQNEAQ (reference sequence). The CDR3 length is 17 residues. Trimming took 5 bases from V and 6 from J; bases not matched to a gene: 11. CDR3 DNA: TGTGCCAGCAGCGCCGGACTAGCGGGAGGGCCATCCCCCGAGCAGTACTTC. This encodes CASSAGLAGGPSPEQYF.

The J gene is TRBJ1-1, the V gene TRBV27, with TRBD1 identical over 7 bases. The J segment lost 5 bases and the V segment lost 6 bases, leaving 15 bases of the junction unmatched. This CDR3 has 16 amino acids. CDR1 MNHEY and CDR2 SMNVEV come from the germline V gene (reference sequence). The CDR3 spells CASRLSAGGGQTEAFF. CDR3 bases: TGTGCCAGCAGACTCTCCGCTGGAGGGGGCCAGACTGAAGCTTTCTTT.

The chain couples TRBV28 to TRBJ2-5; D is unresolved. CDR3 length: 10 residues. V was shortened by 5 bases and J by 3 bases, with 1 base between the two germline ends. CDR1 and CDR2 from the germline V gene are MDHEN and SYDVKM. The CDR3 protein is CASSKETQYF. As DNA, the CDR3 is TGTGCCAGCAGTAAAGAGACCCAGTACTTC.

This clone was found a few times. This chain connects TRBV29-1 to TRBJ2-7; 9 bases match TRBD1. Germline V gives CDR1 SQVTM, CDR2 ANQGSEA. V shed 3 bases, J shed 5 bases, and the junction held 5 bases outside the gene matches. The CDR3 runs 13 residues. CDR3 loop: CSVEDRGSDEQYF. CDR3 DNA sequence: TGCAGCGTTGAGGACAGGGGTTCGGACGAGCAGTACTTC.

In regard to this clone: One end of the junction varies from germline; a read error may be responsible. The V call is TRBV6-1, the J call TRBJ1-1; D is ambiguous. CDR1 MNHNS and CDR2 SASEGT come from the germline V gene. The CDR3 is made up of 15 amino acids. CDR3 in DNA: TGTGCCAGCAGTGAATTTACGGATCCTCTTAAACCGGTAGTCTTT. This sequence encodes CASSEFTDPLKPVVF.

The chain combines TRBV21-1 with TRBJ1-1; no DNA check was done on the table's D call, TRBD1. TRBV21-1 is an annotated pseudogene. There are 15 residues in the CDR3. This CDR3 is CASSKSCGLHTEAFF. In DNA form, the CDR3 reads TGTGCCAGCAGCAAATCGTGTGGGCTCCACACTGAAGCTTTCTTT.

This chain links TRBV5-6 with TRBJ1-6; TRBD1 matches at 7 bases. The CDR3 spans 14 residues. The germline gives CDR1 SGHDT, CDR2 YYEEEE. The V and J ends lost 4 bases and 7 bases, in that order; junction bases with no gene match: 5. CDR3 DNA: TGTGCCAGCAGCGATACAGGGGAGAATTCACCCCTCCACTTT. The encoded protein is CASSDTGENSPLHF. The variable domain in full, completed from reference TRBV5-6 and TRBJ1-6, reads DAGVTQSPTHLIKTRGQQVTLRCSPKSGHDTVSWYQQALGQGPQFIFQYYEEEERQRGNFPDRFSGHQFPNYSSELNVNALLLGDSALYLCASSDTGENSPLHFGNGTRLTVT.

The chain has TRBV27 and TRBJ1-4; D not certain. V was shortened by 6 bases and J by 4 bases, with 15 bases between the two germline ends. CDR1 is MNHEY, CDR2 SMNVEV, per germline (reference sequence). This CDR3 is 15 amino acids long. This CDR3 is CASRRELGGNEKLFF. The CDR3 nucleotides are TGTGCCAGCAGGCGCGAACTGGGCGGTAATGAAAAACTGTTTTTT.

The CDR3 protein is CASSQAAAGNNEQFF. CDR3 nucleotides: TGCGCCAGCAGCCAAGCGGCGGCAGGGAACAATGAGCAGTTCTTC. The chain carries TRBV4-3 and TRBJ2-1; TRBD1 is a possible D gene (5 bases). The CDR3 is 15 residues long. Germline V gives CDR1 LGHNA, CDR2 YSLEER. The V end lost 1 base, the J end lost 5 bases, and 12 bases lay between the germline ends.

V gene TRBV7-2 combines with J gene TRBJ2-2; no clear D gene. The germline gives CDR1 SGHTA, CDR2 FQGNSA. The CDR3 has 15 amino acids. The V and J ends lost 1 base and 6 bases respectively, with 12 bases between them. The CDR3 reads CASSLEPDASGELFF. CDR3 DNA: TGTGCCAGCAGCTTAGAACCCGACGCGTCCGGGGAGCTGTTTTTT.